This T cell receptor (beta chain) was sequenced for a study of T cell responses to AZD1222 COVID-19 vaccine. Profiling relied on immunoSEQ multiplex PCR, and the TCRdb table lists in-frame clones only, not all of them. This sample has some 130,000 clones, with 90% to 95% found just once. The study, taken as a whole, reports: Repertoires were obtained solely post-peak T cell response. Mostly white British, mostly female donors; authors suggested clonal diversity may be underestimated. Two AZD1222 doses significantly raised spike-specific TCR breadth and depth over controls.

This CDR3 contains 13 residues. V lost 0 bases and J 5 bases, leaving 7 bases between the germline ends. Looked up from germline, CDR1 is SGHNT and CDR2 is YENEEA. As to this clone: The antigen is unknown.

The source of this sequence is an adult in good health. The sequenced sample was peripheral blood, obtained on day 0 of AZD1222 vaccination. This sequence joins TRBV11-3 and TRBJ1-1; no clear D. The CDR3 region has the DNA TGTGCCAGCAGCTTAGAACACTGGACTGAAGCTTTCTTT. This translates into CASSLEHWTEAFF.